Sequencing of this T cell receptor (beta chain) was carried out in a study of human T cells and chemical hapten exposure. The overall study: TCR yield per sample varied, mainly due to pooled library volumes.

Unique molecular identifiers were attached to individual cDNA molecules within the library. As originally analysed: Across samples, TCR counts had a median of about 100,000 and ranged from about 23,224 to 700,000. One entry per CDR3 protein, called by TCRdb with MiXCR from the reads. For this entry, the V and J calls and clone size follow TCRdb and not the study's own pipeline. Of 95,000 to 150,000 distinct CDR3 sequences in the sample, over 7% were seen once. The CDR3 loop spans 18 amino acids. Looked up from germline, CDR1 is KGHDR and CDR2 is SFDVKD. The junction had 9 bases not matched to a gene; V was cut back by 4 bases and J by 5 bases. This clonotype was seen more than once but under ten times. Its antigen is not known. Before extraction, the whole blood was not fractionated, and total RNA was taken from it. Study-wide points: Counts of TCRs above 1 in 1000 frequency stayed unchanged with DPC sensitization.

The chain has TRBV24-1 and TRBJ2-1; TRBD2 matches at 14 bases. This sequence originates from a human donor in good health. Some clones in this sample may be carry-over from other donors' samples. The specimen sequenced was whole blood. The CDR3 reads CATSDSGLAGGADNEQFF. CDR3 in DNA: TGTGCCACCAGTGACAGTGGACTAGCGGGAGGAGCGGACAATGAGCAGTTCTTC.